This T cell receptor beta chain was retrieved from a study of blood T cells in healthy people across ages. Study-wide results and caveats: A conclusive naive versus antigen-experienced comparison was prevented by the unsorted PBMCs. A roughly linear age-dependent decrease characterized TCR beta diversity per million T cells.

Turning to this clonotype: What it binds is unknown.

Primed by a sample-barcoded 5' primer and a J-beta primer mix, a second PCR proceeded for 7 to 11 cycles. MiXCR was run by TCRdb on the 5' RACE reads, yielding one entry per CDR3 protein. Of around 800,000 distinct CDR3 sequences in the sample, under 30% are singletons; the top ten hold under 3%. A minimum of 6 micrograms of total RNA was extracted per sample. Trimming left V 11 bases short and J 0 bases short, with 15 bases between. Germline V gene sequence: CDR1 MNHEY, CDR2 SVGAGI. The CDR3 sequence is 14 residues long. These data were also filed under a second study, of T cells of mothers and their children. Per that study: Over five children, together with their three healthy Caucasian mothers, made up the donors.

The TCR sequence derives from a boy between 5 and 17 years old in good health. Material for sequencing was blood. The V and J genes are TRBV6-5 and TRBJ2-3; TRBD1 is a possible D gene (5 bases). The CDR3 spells CAVQQDTSTDTQYF. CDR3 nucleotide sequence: TGTGCCGTCCAACAGGACACTAGCACAGATACGCAGTATTTT.